This T cell receptor (beta chain) was retrieved from a study of blood T cell repertoires in COVID-19. Study-wide background: Sites in the United States, Italy and Spain provided acute and convalescent COVID-19 samples. The analysed material was cDNA or gDNA that came from T cells, B-cell-depleted T cells, or PBMCs.

Cohorts were assigned according to the clinical history that participants reported. Sequencing used immunoSEQ multiplex PCR; TCRdb keeps in-frame clones, though not all of them. The sample holds approximately 250,000 clones; around 88% are singletons and the top ten take under 2.5%. Germline loops: CDR1 MNHEY, CDR2 SVGAGI. The V gene lost 4 bases and the J gene lost 7 bases, with 11 bases spanning the gap. The CDR3 is 12 residues long. The specimen sequenced was PBMCs or T cells enriched from blood (not recorded which). The chain couples TRBV6-5 to TRBJ2-7, with a possible D match to TRBD1 (6 bases). The receptor comes from a woman aged 35 to 49 with acute COVID-19. This CDR3 reads CASSSDSWEQYV. The CDR3 coding sequence is TGTGCCAGCAGTTCGGACAGTTGGGAGCAGTACGTC.